This T cell receptor beta chain was retrieved from a study of shared clonotypes between healthy human individuals. Broader study findings: The naive CD4 repertoires of several donors were compared, and approximately 5% of clonotypes were shared.

Clones were read by immunoSEQ multiplex PCR, and TCRdb kept only the in-frame ones, dropping some. This sample carries around 1 million clones, roughly 72% of them seen once, and the ten largest clones take around 1.4%. Notes on this clone: What it binds is unknown. The sample has other DNA sequences that encode this CDR3 too.

Per germline, CDR1 SGHNT and CDR2 YENEEA. CDR3 length: 14 residues. V dropped 2 bases and J dropped 3 bases, with 9 bases sitting between them. The receptor was derived from a man between 18 and 35 years old in good health. This sequence joins TRBV11-3 and TRBJ2-3; D is uncertain. The sequencing input was memory CD4+ T cells sorted from blood. The subset denotes: CD45RA-negative fraction. In DNA, the CDR3 is TGTGCCAGCAGCTTAAATCCGAGTACAGATACGCAGTATTTT. Its protein is CASSLNPSTDTQYF.